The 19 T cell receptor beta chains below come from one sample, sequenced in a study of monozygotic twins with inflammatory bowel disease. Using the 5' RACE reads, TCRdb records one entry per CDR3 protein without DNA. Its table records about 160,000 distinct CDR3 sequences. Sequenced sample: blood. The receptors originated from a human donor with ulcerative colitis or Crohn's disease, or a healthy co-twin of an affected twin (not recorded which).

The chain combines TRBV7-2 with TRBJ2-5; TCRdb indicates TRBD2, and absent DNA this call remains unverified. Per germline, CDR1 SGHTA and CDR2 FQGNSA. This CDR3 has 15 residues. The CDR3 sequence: CASSLTGLAGETQYF.

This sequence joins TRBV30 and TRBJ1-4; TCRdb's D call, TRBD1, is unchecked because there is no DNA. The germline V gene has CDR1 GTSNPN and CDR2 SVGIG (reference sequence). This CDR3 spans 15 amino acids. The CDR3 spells CAWSVSGGTNEKLFF.

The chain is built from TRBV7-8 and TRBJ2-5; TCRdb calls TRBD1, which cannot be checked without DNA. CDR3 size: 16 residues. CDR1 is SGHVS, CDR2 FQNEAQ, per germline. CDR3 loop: CASSRIADSGGETQYF.

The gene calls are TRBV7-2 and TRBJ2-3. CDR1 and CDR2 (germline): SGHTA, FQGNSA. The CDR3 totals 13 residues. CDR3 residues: CASSSDYLDTQYF.

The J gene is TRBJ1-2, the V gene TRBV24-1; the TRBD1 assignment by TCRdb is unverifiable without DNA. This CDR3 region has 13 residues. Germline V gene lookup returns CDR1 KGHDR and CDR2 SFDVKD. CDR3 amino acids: CATSNEGVRGYTF.

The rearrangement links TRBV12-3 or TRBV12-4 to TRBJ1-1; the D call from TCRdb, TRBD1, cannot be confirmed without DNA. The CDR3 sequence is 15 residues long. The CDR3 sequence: CASSLPSGGRTEAFF.

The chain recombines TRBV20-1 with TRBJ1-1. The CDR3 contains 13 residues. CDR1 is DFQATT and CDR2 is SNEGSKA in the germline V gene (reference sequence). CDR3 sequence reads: CSARPSVGTEAFF.

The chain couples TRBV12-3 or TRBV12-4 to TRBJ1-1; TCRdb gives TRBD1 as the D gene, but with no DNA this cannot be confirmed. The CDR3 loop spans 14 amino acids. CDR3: CASINLRDDTEAFF.

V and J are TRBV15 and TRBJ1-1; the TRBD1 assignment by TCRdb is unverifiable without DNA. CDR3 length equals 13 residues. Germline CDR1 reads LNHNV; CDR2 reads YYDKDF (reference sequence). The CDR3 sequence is CATRTGLNTEAFF.

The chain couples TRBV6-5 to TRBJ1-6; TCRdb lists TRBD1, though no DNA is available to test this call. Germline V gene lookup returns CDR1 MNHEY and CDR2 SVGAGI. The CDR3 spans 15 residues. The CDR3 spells CASSHSGQSNSPLHF.

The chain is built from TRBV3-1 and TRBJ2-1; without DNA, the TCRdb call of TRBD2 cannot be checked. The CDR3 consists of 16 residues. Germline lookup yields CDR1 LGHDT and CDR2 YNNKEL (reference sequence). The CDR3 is CASSPFLAGGPNEQFF.

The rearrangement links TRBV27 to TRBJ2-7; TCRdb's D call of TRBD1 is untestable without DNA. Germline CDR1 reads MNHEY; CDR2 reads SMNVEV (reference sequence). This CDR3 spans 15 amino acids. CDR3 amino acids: CASSVQGLEAYEQYF.

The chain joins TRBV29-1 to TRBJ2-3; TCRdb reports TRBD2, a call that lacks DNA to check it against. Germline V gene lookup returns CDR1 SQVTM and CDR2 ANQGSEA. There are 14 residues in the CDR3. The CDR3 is CSVELRESTDTQYF.

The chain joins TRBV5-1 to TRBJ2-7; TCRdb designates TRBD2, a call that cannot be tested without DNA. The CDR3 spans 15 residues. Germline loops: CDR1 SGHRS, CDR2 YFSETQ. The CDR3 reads CASSSNTGEAYEQYF.

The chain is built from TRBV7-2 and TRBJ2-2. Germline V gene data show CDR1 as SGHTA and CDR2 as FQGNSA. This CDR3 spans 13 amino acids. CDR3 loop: CASSQGGTSVLFF. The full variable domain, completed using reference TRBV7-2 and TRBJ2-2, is GAGVSQSPSNKVTEKGKDVELRCDPISGHTALYWYRQSLGQGLEFLIYFQGNSAPDKSGLPSDRFSAERTGGSVSTLTIQRTQQEDSAVYLCASSQGGTSVLFFGEGSRLTVL.

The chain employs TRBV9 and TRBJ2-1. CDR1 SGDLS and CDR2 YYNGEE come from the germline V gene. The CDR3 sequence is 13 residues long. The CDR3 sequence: CASSVGDYNEQFF.

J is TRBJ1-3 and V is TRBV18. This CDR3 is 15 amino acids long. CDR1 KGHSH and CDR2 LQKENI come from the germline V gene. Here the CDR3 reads CASSPLGGSGNTIYF.

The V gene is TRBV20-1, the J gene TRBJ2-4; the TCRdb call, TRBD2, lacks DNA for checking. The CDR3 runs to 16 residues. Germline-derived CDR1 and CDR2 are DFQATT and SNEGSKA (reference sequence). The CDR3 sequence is CSARWVGRASKNIQYF.

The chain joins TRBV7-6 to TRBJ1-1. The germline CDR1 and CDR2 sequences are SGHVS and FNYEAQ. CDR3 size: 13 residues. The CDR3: CASSYGFSTEAFF.